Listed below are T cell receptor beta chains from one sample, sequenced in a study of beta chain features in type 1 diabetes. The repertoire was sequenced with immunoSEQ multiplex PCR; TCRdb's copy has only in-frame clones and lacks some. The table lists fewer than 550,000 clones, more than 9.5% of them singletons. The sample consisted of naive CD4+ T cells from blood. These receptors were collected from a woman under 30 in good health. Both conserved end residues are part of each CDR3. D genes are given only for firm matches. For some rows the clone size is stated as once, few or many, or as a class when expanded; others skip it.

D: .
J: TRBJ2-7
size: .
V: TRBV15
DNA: TGTGCCACCAGCATCTTAAGGGGAGGCGAGCAGTACTTC
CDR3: CATSILRGGEQYF

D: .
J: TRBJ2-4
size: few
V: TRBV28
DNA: TGTGCCAGCAGCTCCACCACCAGGGAAGTCAAAAACATTCAGTACTTC
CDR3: CASSSTTREVKNIQYF

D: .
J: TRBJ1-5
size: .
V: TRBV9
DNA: TGTGCCAGCAGCGTATCCCCGGGTCAGCCCCAGCATTTT
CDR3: CASSVSPGQPQHF

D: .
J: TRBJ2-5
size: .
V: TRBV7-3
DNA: TGTGCCAGCAGCAAGGGTGGGCAAGAGACCCAGTACTTC
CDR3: CASSKGGQETQYF

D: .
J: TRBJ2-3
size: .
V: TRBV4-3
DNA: TGCGCCAGCAGCCCCGTTTTCTTCGGGGGTGACACAGATACGCAGTATTTT
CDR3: CASSPVFFGGDTDTQYF

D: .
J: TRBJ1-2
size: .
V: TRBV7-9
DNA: TGTGCCAGCAGCGTCGAACGGGCCGTGAAAAATGGCTACACCTTC
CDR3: CASSVERAVKNGYTF

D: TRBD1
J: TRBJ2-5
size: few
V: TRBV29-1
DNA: TGCAGCGCGGGACAGGGGGCAGGGGAGACCCAGTACTTC
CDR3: CSAGQGAGETQYF

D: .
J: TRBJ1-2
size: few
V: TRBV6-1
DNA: TGTGCCAGCACCCTAGAGGGCTATGGCTACACCTTC
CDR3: CASTLEGYGYTF

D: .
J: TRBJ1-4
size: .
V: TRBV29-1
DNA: TGCAGCGTAGATGAGGGGGCAACTAATGAAAAACTGTTTTTT
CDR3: CSVDEGATNEKLFF

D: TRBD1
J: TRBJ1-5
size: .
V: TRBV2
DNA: TGTGCCAGCAGGAGGACAGGTGGGGGACAGCCCCAGCATTTT
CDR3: CASRRTGGGQPQHF

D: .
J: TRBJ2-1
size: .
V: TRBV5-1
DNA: TGCGCCAGCAGCTCGGGCATACCAGTCCAAAATGAGCAGTTCTTC
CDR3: CASSSGIPVQNEQFF

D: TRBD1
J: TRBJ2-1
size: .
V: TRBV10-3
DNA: TGTGCCATCAGGGAGGACAGGGGGCGCGATGAGCAGTTCTTC
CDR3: CAIREDRGRDEQFF

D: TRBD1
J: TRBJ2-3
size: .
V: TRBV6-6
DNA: TGTGCCAGCAGTTACTATGACAGGGCTACAGATACGCAGTATTTT
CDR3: CASSYYDRATDTQYF

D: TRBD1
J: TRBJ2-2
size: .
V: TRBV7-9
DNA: TGTGCCAGCAACCACCGCGGGACAGGGGGTACCGGGGAGCTGTTTTTT
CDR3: CASNHRGTGGTGELFF

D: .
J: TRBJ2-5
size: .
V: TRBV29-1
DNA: TGCAGCGCACGGTGGGGAGAGACCCAGTACTTC
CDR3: CSARWGETQYF

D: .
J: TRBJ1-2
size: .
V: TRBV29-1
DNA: TGCAGCGGCGGACAGCTTACTAACTATGGCTACACCTTC
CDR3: CSGGQLTNYGYTF

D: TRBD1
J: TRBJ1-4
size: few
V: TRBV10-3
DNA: TGTGCCATCAGTGAGAAACAGGGGATCGGAAAACTGTTTTTT
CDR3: CAISEKQGIGKLFF

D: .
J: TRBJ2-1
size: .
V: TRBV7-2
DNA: TGTGCCAGCAGCCCCTTAATAAACAATGAGCAGTTCTTC
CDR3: CASSPLINNEQFF